This TCR beta chain was sequenced for a study of cytomegalovirus exposure and HLA in healthy donors. Findings of the study overall: Sequencing had likely introduced a cluster of highly shared sequence variants as an artifact. A link between a missense DCLRE1C variant and TCR beta V- and J-gene trimming emerged from a later analysis. Reports described diagnosis of cytomegalovirus status by the classifier as highly specific and sensitive.

Note on this clone: What it binds is unknown. This CDR3 is also generated by other DNA sequences in the sample.

The PCR used 60 Vbeta and 13 Jbeta primers. Assay: immunoSEQ multiplex PCR; the TCRdb copy retains only in-frame clones and omits some. Of approximately 130,000 clones in the sample, roughly 85% were seen once. Trimming cost V 2 bases and J 6 bases, with 5 bases left between them. The germline V gene encodes CDR1 MNHEY and CDR2 SVGAGI. The CDR3 consists of 11 residues. This TCR was recovered from a woman younger than 45 in good health and CMV-seropositive. The chain couples TRBV6-5 to TRBJ2-7; tentative D call: TRBD2 (5 bases). The sample was PBMCs. DNA of the CDR3: TGTGCCAGCAGTTACCGGGGCGAGCAGTACTTC. This translates into CASSYRGEQYF.